This TCR beta chain is drawn from a study of blood T cell repertoires in COVID-19. Germline CDR1 is SGHVS and CDR2 is FQNEAQ. The CDR3 extends over 14 amino acids. The V and J ends lost 5 bases and 3 bases, in that order; junction bases with no gene match: 5. The assay was immunoSEQ multiplex PCR, and TCRdb's table has in-frame clones only and misses some. There are some 370,000 clones in the sample; nearly 90% occur only once, and about 6.5% lies in the top ten. The sample comprised peripheral blood. The chain uses TRBV7-8 and TRBJ1-1; the match to TRBD1 covers 8 bases. This TCR was sampled from a man in his late teens or twenties with active or convalescent COVID-19. The CDR3 region is CASSGQGLYTEAFF. In DNA, the CDR3 is TGTGCCAGCAGCGGACAGGGTTTGTACACTGAAGCTTTCTTT.